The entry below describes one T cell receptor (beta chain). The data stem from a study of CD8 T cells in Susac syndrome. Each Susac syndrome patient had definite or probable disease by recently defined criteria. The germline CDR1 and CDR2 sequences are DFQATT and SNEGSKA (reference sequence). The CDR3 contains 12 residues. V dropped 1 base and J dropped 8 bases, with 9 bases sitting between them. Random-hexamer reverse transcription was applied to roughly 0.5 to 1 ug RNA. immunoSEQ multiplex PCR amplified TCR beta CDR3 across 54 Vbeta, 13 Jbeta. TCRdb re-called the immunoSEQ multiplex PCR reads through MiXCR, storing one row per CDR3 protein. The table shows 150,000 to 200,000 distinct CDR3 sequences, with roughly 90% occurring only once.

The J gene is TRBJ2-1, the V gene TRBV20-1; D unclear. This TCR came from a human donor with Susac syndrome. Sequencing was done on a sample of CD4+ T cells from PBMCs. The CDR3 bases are TGCAGTGCTAGAGGCCCCCCCGATGAGCAGTTCTTC. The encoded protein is CSARGPPDEQFF.